Each of the 28 T cell receptor beta chains below was sequenced from the same sample in a study of blood T cell repertoires in COVID-19. Here immunoSEQ multiplex PCR was the method, and the copy in TCRdb shows in-frame clones only, minus some. The sample comprises roughly 60,000 clones, around 87% of which are singletons, and 1% rests with the top ten. Source material: peripheral blood. The source is a man in his 70s with acute or convalescent COVID-19.

About this clone itself: One junction end does not reproduce the germline sequence, and a read error may be involved. The rearrangement links TRBV2 to TRBJ2-7; weak D call: TRBD2 (5 bases). CDR3 size: 14 residues. CDR1 and CDR2 from the germline V gene are SNHLY and FYNNEI. The CDR3 sequence is CASTSRPLVTATSF. CDR3 in DNA: TGTGCCAGCACGTCGCGGCCGTTAGTAACAGCAACTAGCTTC. The full variable domain, its missing parts supplied by reference TRBV2 and TRBJ2-7, is EPEVTQTPSHQVTQMGQEVILRCVPISNHLYFYWYRQILGQKVEFLVSFYNNEISEKSEIFDDQFSVERPDGSNFTLKIRSTKLEDSAMYFCASTSRPLVTATSFGPGTRLTVT.

The CDR3 DNA reads as TGTGCCAGCAGCCAAGTGAGTAGCGGGGTGTACAATGAGCAGTTCTTC. Translated: CASSQVSSGVYNEQFF. The genes are TRBV3-1 (or the pseudogene TRBV3-2) and TRBJ2-1; 8 positions match TRBD2. The junction had 6 bases not matched to a gene; V was cut back by 1 base and J by 4 bases. Germline V lookup: CDR1 LGHDT, CDR2 YNNKEL (reference sequence). The length of the CDR3 is 16 residues.

This chain links TRBV5-6 with TRBJ1-3; D uncertain. V shed 1 base and J shed 0 bases, with 5 bases lying between them. This CDR3 is 14 amino acids long. Germline assignment: CDR1 SGHDT and CDR2 YYEEEE. The CDR3 coding sequence is TGTGCCAGCAGCTTGACGGTCTCTGGAAACACCATATATTTT. Residues: CASSLTVSGNTIYF.

The chain uses TRBV5-1 and TRBJ2-7, with D maybe TRBD1 (6 bases). The CDR3 has 15 residues. V dropped 4 bases and J dropped 3 bases, with 17 bases sitting between them. Per the germline V gene, CDR1 is SGHRS and CDR2 is YFSETQ. CDR3 in DNA: TGCGCCAGCAGCGTGTCCGGGACACCGGGCTACGAGCAGTACTTC. The encoded protein is CASSVSGTPGYEQYF.

This clone showed up just once. The chain carries TRBV15 and TRBJ1-6, with 8 bases that match TRBD1. The CDR3 is 16 residues long. Germline values: CDR1 LNHNV, CDR2 YYDKDF (reference sequence). J gave up 10 bases and V 7 bases, and 15 bases lay outside the gene matches. The CDR3 bases are TGTGCCACCACCGCACTAGAGGACAGGGCTAGCTCACCCCTCCACTTT. This codes for CATTALEDRASSPLHF.

The chain joins TRBV7-2 to TRBJ1-5, with unresolved D. CDR1 and CDR2 (germline): SGHTA, FQGNSA. CDR3 size: 13 residues. The V end lost 1 base, the J end lost 8 bases, and 9 bases lay between the germline ends. CDR3 sequence reads: CASSLERGEPQHF. CDR3 DNA sequence: TGTGCCAGCAGCTTAGAGCGAGGTGAGCCCCAGCATTTT.

The chain is built from TRBV5-4 and TRBJ2-1, with 8 bases matching TRBD2. The germline gives CDR1 SGHNT, CDR2 YYREEE (reference sequence). The junction had 6 bases not matched to a gene; V was cut back by 4 bases and J by 0 bases. The CDR3 totals 16 residues. CDR3 in DNA: TGTGCCAGCAGCCCGCGCGGGGGGAGCTCCTACAATGAGCAGTTCTTC. Translating it yields CASSPRGGSSYNEQFF.

The chain carries TRBV5-5 and TRBJ1-5, with D hard to call. Trimming pared 0 bases from V and 2 bases from J, leaving 6 bases between. The V gene's germline CDR1 is SGHKS and CDR2 YYEKEE (reference sequence). The CDR3 runs 14 residues. DNA for the CDR3: TGTGCCAGCAGCTTGGCCGGGGGCAATCAGCCCCAGCATTTT. Its translation is CASSLAGGNQPQHF.

The rearrangement links TRBV6-4 to TRBJ2-1, with 7 bases fitting TRBD1. Germline lookup yields CDR1 MRHNA and CDR2 SNTAGT. Losses at the gene ends were 5 bases for V and 3 bases for J; bases not matched to a gene: 4. The CDR3 contains 14 residues. The CDR3 DNA is TGTGCCAGCAGTATGGACAGGAACTACAATGAGCAGTTCTTC. Protein sequence: CASSMDRNYNEQFF.

This CDR3 is CASSPGTGGSGEQYF. CDR3 bases: TGTGCCAGCAGTCCAGGGACAGGGGGCTCTGGCGAGCAGTACTTC. The chain has TRBV27 and TRBJ2-7, with 12 bases fitting TRBD1. This CDR3 is built from 15 residues. Germline CDR1 is MNHEY and CDR2 is SMNVEV (reference sequence). V shed 5 bases, J shed 6 bases, and the junction held 8 bases outside the gene matches.

This sequence joins TRBV24-1 and TRBJ2-6; perhaps TRBD1 as D (5 bases). The CDR3 length is 17 residues. Trimming pared 4 bases from V and 2 bases from J, leaving 14 bases between. The germline V gene encodes CDR1 KGHDR and CDR2 SFDVKD. The CDR3 protein is CATSDQSFRAGANVLTF. The DNA of the CDR3 is TGTGCCACCAGTGACCAAAGCTTCAGGGCTGGGGCCAACGTCCTGACTTTC.

The rearrangement links TRBV28 to TRBJ1-2; D is unresolved. Trimming pared 3 bases from V and 5 bases from J, leaving 16 bases between. The length of the CDR3 is 15 residues. Germline lookup yields CDR1 MDHEN and CDR2 SYDVKM. The CDR3 DNA reads as TGTGCCAGCAGTTTTTCCTCGGGAGGGAGTTATGGCTACACCTTC. Its translation is CASSFSSGGSYGYTF.

The rearrangement links TRBV11-2 to TRBJ1-5; D unclear. The germline V gene has CDR1 SGHAT and CDR2 FQNNGV. This CDR3 spans 12 amino acids. The germline V and J ends were trimmed by 5 bases and 6 bases, with 8 bases remaining between them. Here the CDR3 reads CASSIPGQPQHF. The CDR3 DNA follows: TGTGCCAGCAGCATCCCAGGTCAGCCCCAGCATTTT.

This clone has more than one count but fewer than ten. The rearrangement links TRBV2 to TRBJ1-2; 8 bases are shared with TRBD1. The junction had 16 bases not matched to a gene; V was cut back by 7 bases and J by 3 bases. Germline V gives CDR1 SNHLY, CDR2 FYNNEI. The CDR3 is 17 residues long. Here the CDR3 reads CASTEGQVLSFYYGYTF. CDR3 nucleotides: TGTGCCAGCACCGAGGGACAGGTCCTGAGTTTCTACTATGGCTACACCTTC.

The gene calls are TRBV5-1 and TRBJ2-7, with D possibly TRBD1 on 6 matching bases. V was pared by 0 bases and J by 6 bases, with 13 bases between. CDR3 length: 14 residues. Germline loops: CDR1 SGHRS, CDR2 YFSETQ. The CDR3 is CASSLAVQGSEQYF. The CDR3 DNA reads as TGCGCCAGCAGCTTGGCCGTACAGGGAAGCGAGCAGTACTTC.

The chain combines TRBV7-2 with TRBJ2-5; 9 bases fit TRBD2. The CDR3 spans 16 residues. Germline V lookup: CDR1 SGHTA, CDR2 FQGNSA. V was pared by 5 bases and J by 4 bases, with 11 bases of the junction left unmatched. In DNA, the CDR3 is TGTGCCAGCAGCGATAGGCGGACTAGCGTCTTAGAGACCCAGTACTTC. Encoded protein: CASSDRRTSVLETQYF.

This clone appeared a single time. V usage is TRBV27 and J usage is TRBJ2-3; TRBD2 matches 16 bases. This CDR3 region has 18 residues. Germline CDR1 is MNHEY and CDR2 is SMNVEV (reference sequence). The V and J ends lost 6 bases and 6 bases, in that order; junction bases with no gene match: 12. The CDR3 is CASSILPGLAGGQDTQYF. The CDR3, as DNA: TGTGCCAGCAGCATTCTTCCGGGACTAGCGGGGGGGCAGGATACGCAGTATTTT.

The chain carries TRBV5-1 and TRBJ2-3; D gene uncertain. The length of the CDR3 is 13 residues. Germline values: CDR1 SGHRS, CDR2 YFSETQ. V was shortened by 5 bases and J by 0 bases, with 7 bases between the two germline ends. CDR3 coding DNA: TGCGCCAGCAGTCCCTATAGCACAGATACGCAGTATTTT. This gives the protein CASSPYSTDTQYF.

The chain couples TRBV27 to TRBJ1-2, with TRBD1 matching 7 bases. Germline assignment: CDR1 MNHEY and CDR2 SMNVEV (reference sequence). The CDR3 contains 16 residues. Losses at the gene ends were 5 bases for V and 6 bases for J; bases not matched to a gene: 15. The CDR3 nucleotides read TGTGCCAGCAGTAACCTTAAACAGGGGAGGAACGATGGCTACACCTTC. This gives the protein CASSNLKQGRNDGYTF.

The chain uses TRBV5-1 and TRBJ2-7, with 9 positions matching TRBD2. From germline, CDR1 is SGHRS and CDR2 YFSETQ. V lost 4 bases, J lost 6 bases, and 11 bases stayed unmatched. The CDR3 consists of 15 residues. The CDR3 DNA reads TGCGCCAGCAGCGGCTCCCCTAGCGGGGCTACCGAGCAGTACTTC. Protein product: CASSGSPSGATEQYF.

The chain is built from TRBV5-8 and TRBJ2-2; 11 bases line up with TRBD2. Germline-derived CDR1 and CDR2 are SGHTS and YDEGEE. The CDR3 loop spans 15 amino acids. The V and J ends lost 4 bases and 3 bases, in that order; junction bases with no gene match: 2. The CDR3 region has the DNA TGTGCCAGCAGCCTAGCGGGAGGTTACACCGGGGAGCTGTTTTTT. Translation: CASSLAGGYTGELFF.

The chain carries TRBV7-8 and TRBJ2-6, with a weak D call TRBD1 (6 bases). V was clipped by 2 bases and J by 2 bases, with 13 bases between them. The length of the CDR3 is 17 residues. From germline, CDR1 is SGHVS and CDR2 FQNEAQ. CDR3 sequence: CASSLSYQGTGANVLTF. CDR3 DNA: TGTGCCAGCAGCTTATCATACCAGGGGACTGGGGCCAACGTCCTGACTTTC.

This chain connects TRBV27 to TRBJ2-3; no clear D gene. The germline CDR1 and CDR2 sequences are MNHEY and SMNVEV (reference sequence). V was trimmed by 9 bases and J by 5 bases, leaving 24 bases between them. This CDR3 comprises 16 residues. The CDR3 here is CASKPWSALLGDTQYF. The DNA for the CDR3 is TGTGCCAGTAAACCTTGGAGCGCTCTCCTTGGAGATACGCAGTATTTT.

This sequence joins TRBV2 and TRBJ1-5, with a possible D match to TRBD1 (5 bases). This CDR3 spans 14 amino acids. Germline-derived CDR1 and CDR2 are SNHLY and FYNNEI. V was cut by 6 bases and J by 3 bases, with 12 bases left in between. CDR3 region: CASSETRANQPQHF. Here the CDR3 DNA reads TGTGCCAGCAGCGAAACCAGGGCCAATCAGCCCCAGCATTTT.

V and J are TRBV5-4 and TRBJ2-2, with 9 nucleotides matching TRBD2. The V segment lost 0 bases and the J segment 6 bases; nucleotides outside the gene matches: 6. The CDR3 runs 16 residues. Germline CDR1 SGHNT, CDR2 YYREEE (reference sequence). The CDR3 sequence is CASSLDPSGTPGELFF. The CDR3, as DNA: TGTGCCAGCAGCTTGGATCCTAGCGGGACCCCCGGGGAGCTGTTTTTT.

A single count supports this clone. V is TRBV28 and J is TRBJ1-2; 9 positions match TRBD1. The CDR3 is 17 amino acids. CDR1 MDHEN and CDR2 SYDVKM come from the germline V gene. V was clipped by 3 bases and J by 8 bases; unmatched bases: 16. CDR3 sequence: CASSFRTGANSWSGYTF. The CDR3 region has the DNA TGTGCCAGCAGTTTTAGGACAGGGGCAAATAGCTGGTCAGGCTACACCTTC.

This clone was observed a few times. This chain connects TRBV9 to TRBJ1-6; 7 bases are a match to TRBD1. The CDR3 contains 16 residues. Germline V lookup: CDR1 SGDLS, CDR2 YYNGEE. With V trimmed by 3 bases and J by 0 bases, 3 bases remained unmatched. The CDR3, as DNA: TGTGCCAGCAGCGGCCGGGACAGCTCCTATAATTCACCCCTCCACTTT. Protein: CASSGRDSSYNSPLHF.

The CDR3 DNA reads as TGTGCCAGCAGCCCCAGACAGGAGAACACCGGGGAGCTGTTTTTT. Its protein is CASSPRQENTGELFF. This chain uses TRBV5-4 with TRBJ2-2, with TRBD1 as a possible D gene (6 bases). The V end lost 4 bases, the J end lost 1 base, and 11 bases lay between the germline ends. From germline, CDR1 is SGHNT and CDR2 YYREEE (reference sequence). This CDR3 has 15 amino acids.